The 22 T cell receptor beta chains reported below all come from one sample, sequenced in a study of T cell responses to AZD1222 COVID-19 vaccine. The method was immunoSEQ multiplex PCR; TCRdb's version includes in-frame clones alone and lacks a portion of them. The sample lists fewer than 180,000 clones; roughly 90% were seen once. The sample was peripheral blood, taken 28 days after the second AZD1222 dose. These receptors all stem from an adult who received the AZD1222 COVID-19 vaccine.

V usage is TRBV23-1 and J usage is TRBJ2-5; 9 bases line up with TRBD1. TRBV23-1 is designated an ORF whose function remains uncertain. This CDR3 is built from 11 residues. The CDR3 DNA reads TGCGCGACAGGGGGCCAAGAGACCCAGTACTTC. It translates to CATGGQETQYF.

This clone came up once. J is TRBJ1-1 and V is TRBV11-2; no firm D call. Germline-derived CDR1 and CDR2 are SGHAT and FQNNGV. The CDR3 runs 15 residues. Deletions cut 6 bases from V and 3 bases from J, with 17 bases between. The CDR3, as DNA: TGTGCCAGCAGGAGCTTGGTAGGGAGTCACACTGAAGCTTTCTTT. It specifies CASRSLVGSHTEAFF.

The chain employs TRBV14 and TRBJ1-6; D might be TRBD1 (6 bases). Germline V gene lookup returns CDR1 SGHDN and CDR2 FVKESK. The CDR3 covers 17 residues. Trimming removed 4 bases from V and 5 bases from J, with 18 bases in between. CDR3 in DNA: TGTGCCAGCAGCCCGGAGGGATGGGGGCCCCATAATTCACCCCTCCACTTT. The encoded protein is CASSPEGWGPHNSPLHF.

V is TRBV5-6 and J is TRBJ2-5; tentatively, D is TRBD1 or TRBD2 (5 bases each). The CDR3 is 14 amino acids. Germline assignment: CDR1 SGHDT and CDR2 YYEEEE. Trimming shortened V by 0 bases and J by 1 base, and 7 bases separated the two germline ends. CDR3 amino acids: CASSLEGPQETQYF. The DNA for the CDR3 is TGTGCCAGCAGCTTGGAGGGACCCCAAGAGACCCAGTACTTC. The complete variable domain, with remaining parts taken from reference TRBV5-6 and TRBJ2-5, reads DAGVTQSPTHLIKTRGQQVTLRCSPKSGHDTVSWYQQALGQGPQFIFQYYEEEERQRGNFPDRFSGHQFPNYSSELNVNALLLGDSALYLCASSLEGPQETQYFGPGTRLLVL.

The CDR3 loop is CASSIRVNYGYTF. The CDR3 coding sequence is TGTGCCAGTAGTATCCGGGTTAACTATGGCTACACCTTC. The chain combines TRBV19 with TRBJ1-2; D unresolved. Looked up from germline, CDR1 is LNHDA and CDR2 is SQIVND (reference sequence). This CDR3 is 13 amino acids long. Trimming shortened V by 3 bases and J by 1 base, and 6 bases separated the two germline ends.

The rearrangement joins TRBV7-2 to TRBJ2-1, with 14 nucleotides matching TRBD2. V lost 1 base and J lost 6; bases outside the gene matches: 2. The CDR3 consists of 16 residues. Germline V gives CDR1 SGHTA, CDR2 FQGNSA. The CDR3 loop is CASSLVGTSGSNEQFF. Here the CDR3 DNA reads TGTGCCAGCAGCTTAGTCGGGACTAGCGGGAGCAATGAGCAGTTCTTC.

This chain uses TRBV7-9 with TRBJ1-2; D is uncertain. CDR3 length: 11 amino acids. Trimming took off 3 bases at V and 5 bases at J, with 4 bases between the two ends. Germline V CDR1 and CDR2: SEHNR, FQNEAQ (reference sequence). Here the CDR3 reads CASSFLYGYTF. CDR3 DNA: TGTGCCAGCAGCTTCCTATATGGCTACACCTTC.

The chain joins TRBV15 to TRBJ2-7; TRBD2 aligns across 8 bases. Germline V gene data show CDR1 as LNHNV and CDR2 as YYDKDF (reference sequence). This CDR3 comprises 15 residues. The ends lost 3 bases at V and 0 bases at J; junction bases unmatched: 4. CDR3 protein: CATSSERGSSYEQYF. CDR3 nucleotide sequence: TGTGCCACCAGCAGTGAGCGGGGGAGCTCCTACGAGCAGTACTTC.

The CDR3 loop reads CASTSPGQGNQPQHF. CDR3 DNA sequence: TGTGCCAGCACTTCACCGGGACAGGGGAATCAGCCCCAGCATTTT. J is TRBJ1-5 and V is TRBV28, with 10 nucleotides matching TRBD1. V was clipped by 7 bases and J by 4 bases; unmatched bases: 7. From germline, CDR1 is MDHEN and CDR2 SYDVKM. The CDR3 is 15 amino acids.

The chain has TRBV19 and TRBJ2-7, with 12 nucleotides matching TRBD2. Germline CDR1 and CDR2: LNHDA and SQIVND (reference sequence). The CDR3 contains 16 residues. J lost 5 bases, V lost 10 bases, and 15 bases had no gene match. CDR3 DNA sequence: TGTGCCACCACGAGGGGGGTACTAGCGGGAGGAGACGAGCAGTACTTC. Translated, it gives CATTRGVLAGGDEQYF.

The rearrangement links TRBV5-4 to TRBJ2-2; a weak D match, TRBD1 (7 bases). Germline CDR1 reads SGHNT; CDR2 reads YYREEE (reference sequence). V lost 3 bases and J lost 5, with 14 bases in between. The CDR3 consists of 15 residues. DNA for the CDR3: TGTGCCAGCAGCTCGCAGGGGGGAATGACCGGGGAGCTGTTTTTT. Protein sequence: CASSSQGGMTGELFF.

This chain connects TRBV7-8 to TRBJ2-2; D unresolved. The CDR3 spans 16 residues. The V gene lost 3 bases and the J gene lost 2 bases, with 13 bases spanning the gap. CDR1 and CDR2 (germline): SGHVS, FQNEAQ. The CDR3 nucleotides are TGTGCCAGCAGCTTGACCATAGGGTCAAACACCGGGGAGCTGTTTTTT. Residues: CASSLTIGSNTGELFF.

CDR3 sequence: CASSLRAGGHTEAFF. The CDR3 coding sequence is TGTGCCAGCAGCTTAAGGGCAGGGGGGCACACTGAAGCTTTCTTT. The chain couples TRBV11-2 to TRBJ1-1; 7 bases are a match to TRBD1. Germline V gene sequence: CDR1 SGHAT, CDR2 FQNNGV. The junction had 6 bases not matched to a gene; V was cut back by 2 bases and J by 3 bases. The CDR3 is 15 residues long.

This clone was counted a single time. This chain links TRBV14 with TRBJ1-3, with D unclear. Germline CDR1 reads SGHDN; CDR2 reads FVKESK. Trimming took 8 bases from V and 4 from J, leaving 18 bases between them. The CDR3 covers 15 residues. The CDR3 DNA is TGTGCCAGCCGACACCGGGAGGCCGTAGGAAACACCATATATTTT. Its translation: CASRHREAVGNTIYF.

The chain combines TRBV2 with TRBJ1-2, with D uncertain. The CDR3 consists of 14 residues. CDR1 and CDR2 (germline): SNHLY, FYNNEI. Between the trimmed V and J ends, which lost 3 bases and 3 bases, there was a span of 11 bases. The CDR3 loop is CASSDMGSYYGYTF. The CDR3 nucleotides are TGTGCCAGCAGTGATATGGGCTCATACTATGGCTACACCTTC.

The rearrangement joins TRBV19 to TRBJ1-5; D call uncertain. The V end was cut by 5 bases, the J end by 6 bases, with 17 bases between. This CDR3 has 15 residues. The germline V gene has CDR1 LNHDA and CDR2 SQIVND (reference sequence). The CDR3 nucleotides are TGTGCCAGTAGTCTCTTCCTCCGAGGCGCTCAGCCCCAGCATTTT. This translates into CASSLFLRGAQPQHF.

The V gene is TRBV3-1 (or the pseudogene TRBV3-2), the J gene TRBJ2-5; D perhaps matches TRBD1 (6 bases). The germline CDR1 and CDR2 sequences are LGHDT and YNNKEL (reference sequence). The CDR3 runs 13 residues. V lost 6 bases to trimming and J lost 2 bases, with 10 bases between them. The CDR3 here is CASRRGQQETQYF. In DNA form, the CDR3 reads TGTGCCAGCAGGAGGGGACAACAAGAGACCCAGTACTTC.

The CDR3, as DNA: TGTGCCAGCATTGGGGGCGCGAACACTGAAGCTTTCTTT. Its translation: CASIGGANTEAFF. The rearrangement uses TRBV7-9 and TRBJ1-1; tentative D call: TRBD1 (6 bases). Germline CDR1 and CDR2: SEHNR and FQNEAQ (reference sequence). V shed 7 bases and J shed 1 base, with 10 bases lying between them. The CDR3 is 13 amino acids.

The J gene is TRBJ1-1, the V gene TRBV5-1; D unclear. The CDR3 extends over 11 amino acids. Germline CDR1 reads SGHRS; CDR2 reads YFSETQ. With 0 bases removed from V and 7 bases from J, the gap between germline ends came to 4 bases. The CDR3 coding sequence is TGCGCCAGCAGCTTGGGTGTTGAAGCTTTCTTT. Its protein is CASSLGVEAFF.

In this sample, this clone turned up once. The genes are TRBV7-6 and TRBJ2-3; 13 bases line up with TRBD2. Germline CDR1 reads SGHVS; CDR2 reads FNYEAQ. The V gene end was trimmed by 1 base and the J gene end by 1 base; junction bases not matched to a gene: 5. This CDR3 has 18 amino acids. The CDR3 bases are TGTGCCAGCAGCTTAGTCCCACTAGCGGGGGGGGGCACAGATACGCAGTATTTT. This translates into CASSLVPLAGGGTDTQYF. Drawing the rest from reference TRBV7-6 and TRBJ2-3, the complete variable domain is GAGVSQSPRYKVTKRGQDVALRCDPISGHVSLYWYRQALGQGPEFLTYFNYEAQQDKSGLPNDRFSAERPEGSISTLTIQRTEQRDSAMYRCASSLVPLAGGGTDTQYFGPGTRLTVL.

This chain links TRBV7-2 with TRBJ1-2; the match to TRBD1 covers 9 bases. Germline lookup yields CDR1 SGHTA and CDR2 FQGNSA. The CDR3 runs 15 residues. V lost 5 bases, J lost 2 bases, and 6 bases stayed unmatched. The CDR3, as DNA: TGTGCCAGCAGCCCAGGACAGGGGAGGAACTATGGCTACACCTTC. Protein product: CASSPGQGRNYGYTF.

This clone occurred once. The chain employs TRBV27 and TRBJ1-1; tentative D call: TRBD1 (5 bases). Germline V CDR1 and CDR2: MNHEY, SMNVEV (reference sequence). This CDR3 comprises 15 residues. The V and J ends lost 2 bases and 4 bases respectively, with 14 bases between them. The CDR3 nucleotides are TGTGCCAGCAGTTTACGGAGGCTTGGGGGCACTGAAGCTTTCTTT. It encodes CASSLRRLGGTEAFF.